A single sample gave rise to the 27 T cell receptor beta chains below, sequenced in a study of T cell changes during pregnancy in multiple sclerosis. Here immunoSEQ multiplex PCR was the method, and the copy in TCRdb shows in-frame clones only, minus some. The table lists 45,000 to 50,000 clones, almost 95% of them singletons. The sequencing used CD8+ T cells from peripheral blood mononuclear cells, collected in the first trimester of pregnancy. Source of these receptors: a female donor with multiple sclerosis, enrolled in a pregnancy study.

This rearrangement joins TRBV28 to TRBJ2-7, with D maybe TRBD1 (6 bases). The CDR3 runs to 17 residues. Germline loops: CDR1 MDHEN, CDR2 SYDVKM. Trimming took off 6 bases at V and 2 bases at J, with 23 bases between the two ends. Here the CDR3 reads CASRRGGLGVRTYEQYF. CDR3 bases: TGTGCCAGCAGGAGAGGGGGTTTGGGCGTTAGAACCTACGAGCAGTACTTC.

The gene calls are TRBV28 and TRBJ2-7; 7 bases match TRBD2. The junction had 9 bases not matched to a gene; V was cut back by 6 bases and J by 7 bases. The CDR3 contains 13 residues. Per germline, CDR1 MDHEN and CDR2 SYDVKM. In DNA form, the CDR3 reads TGTGCCAGCAGACCTAGGACTAGTTGGGAGCAGTACTTC. Translated: CASRPRTSWEQYF.

This clone was observed once. The rearrangement joins TRBV5-1 to TRBJ2-7; 8 bases are a match to TRBD2. CDR1 and CDR2 (germline): SGHRS, YFSETQ. This CDR3 is 15 amino acids long. The V gene end was trimmed by 1 base and the J gene end by 3 bases; junction bases not matched to a gene: 6. Written as DNA, the CDR3 is TGCGCCAGCAGCTTGAAGGCTGGGACTAGCTACGAGCAGTACTTC. This sequence encodes CASSLKAGTSYEQYF.

The genes are TRBV27 and TRBJ2-7; D perhaps matches TRBD2 (6 bases). The CDR3 runs to 15 residues. CDR1 is MNHEY and CDR2 is SMNVEV in the germline V gene (reference sequence). Trimming left V 5 bases short and J 1 base short, with 15 bases between. CDR3 residues: CASSLGTQNSYEQYF. As DNA, the CDR3 is TGTGCCAGCAGTCTCGGGACTCAGAATTCCTACGAGCAGTACTTC.

The chain joins TRBV6-6 to TRBJ2-5, with D perhaps matching TRBD2 (5 bases). Germline V gene lookup returns CDR1 MNHNY and CDR2 SVGAGI (reference sequence). There are 14 residues in the CDR3. Trimming pared 0 bases from V and 4 bases from J, leaving 9 bases between. CDR3 nucleotide sequence: TGTGCCAGCAGTTACTCGAGCGGCAGAGAGACCCAGTACTTC. This sequence encodes CASSYSSGRETQYF.

The chain combines TRBV2 with TRBJ2-1; 9 bases match TRBD2. The CDR3 totals 15 residues. Germline lookup yields CDR1 SNHLY and CDR2 FYNNEI. V lost 9 bases and J lost 6; bases outside the gene matches: 12. CDR3 DNA: TGTGCCAGTCCGCGAGTAGCGGGAGACCCCAATGAGCAGTTCTTC. It specifies CASPRVAGDPNEQFF.

Only a few counts were recorded for this clone. V gene TRBV10-3 combines with J gene TRBJ1-5; no clear D. The germline gives CDR1 ENHRY, CDR2 SYGVKD. Deletions cut 7 bases from V and 6 bases from J, with 13 bases between. The CDR3 extends over 13 amino acids. CDR3 nucleotides: TGTGCCATCACGGCTACTGCAGGTCAGCCCCAGCATTTT. Translation gives CAITATAGQPQHF.

The CDR3 nucleotides are TGTGCCAGCAGCGTAGTCCTCTCTCCTAAGAATAAACGCCCCGGGGACTACGAGCAGTACTTC. It is translated as CASSVVLSPKNKRPGDYEQYF. The rearrangement links TRBV9 to TRBJ2-7, with D perhaps matching TRBD2 (5 bases). The ends were cut back, 0 bases at V and 3 bases at J, with 31 bases in the middle. The CDR3 has 21 residues. Germline V gene sequence: CDR1 SGDLS, CDR2 YYNGEE.

The rearrangement joins TRBV5-1 to TRBJ2-1, with TRBD2 matching over 12 bases. V lost 5 bases, J lost 4 bases, and 4 bases stayed unmatched. The CDR3 length is 15 residues. CDR1 is SGHRS, CDR2 YFSETQ, per germline. The CDR3 spells CASSPTSGGYNEQFF. CDR3 in DNA: TGCGCCAGCAGTCCGACTAGCGGGGGATACAATGAGCAGTTCTTC.

This clone was seen only once. This chain uses TRBV19 with TRBJ2-1, with a possible D match to TRBD2 (6 bases). The CDR3 is 14 amino acids. Germline values: CDR1 LNHDA, CDR2 SQIVND (reference sequence). Between the trimmed V and J ends, which lost 5 bases and 2 bases, there was a span of 10 bases. This chain's CDR3 is CASSPRRAYNEQFF. In nucleotides, the CDR3 is TGTGCCAGTAGTCCCAGGAGGGCCTACAATGAGCAGTTCTTC.

V and J are TRBV27 and TRBJ2-1; TRBD2 matches at 10 bases. This CDR3 is 15 amino acids long. The V gene's germline CDR1 is MNHEY and CDR2 SMNVEV (reference sequence). The V gene end was trimmed by 4 bases and the J gene end by 7 bases; junction bases not matched to a gene: 7. The CDR3 sequence: CASSSSSGRRNEQFF. The CDR3 DNA is TGTGCCAGCAGTTCCTCTAGCGGGAGAAGAAATGAGCAGTTCTTC.

The chain is built from TRBV6-1 and TRBJ1-5; D gene uncertain. With 1 base removed from V and 3 bases from J, the gap between germline ends came to 7 bases. The V gene's germline CDR1 is MNHNS and CDR2 SASEGT. The CDR3 extends over 14 amino acids. This CDR3 is CASSEVADNQPQHF. CDR3 sequence (DNA): TGTGCCAGCAGTGAAGTGGCAGACAATCAGCCCCAGCATTTT.

This chain joins TRBV11-2 and TRBJ1-1; D is unresolved. The germline V and J ends were trimmed by 3 bases and 2 bases, with 4 bases remaining between them. In germline, CDR1 is SGHAT, CDR2 FQNNGV. This CDR3 has 12 residues. Written as DNA, the CDR3 is TGTGCCAGCAGCTTCCCAAACACTGAAGCTTTCTTT. Translated, it gives CASSFPNTEAFF.

This chain uses TRBV7-2 with TRBJ2-1, with 13 positions matching TRBD2. V lost 3 bases and J lost 7; bases outside the gene matches: 9. Looked up from germline, CDR1 is SGHTA and CDR2 is FQGNSA. The CDR3 consists of 17 residues. CDR3 residues: CASSFRLAGGQKNEQFF. The DNA for the CDR3 is TGTGCCAGCAGCTTTCGACTAGCGGGGGGCCAGAAGAATGAGCAGTTCTTC.

CDR3: CASSPAASHNEQFF. In DNA form, the CDR3 reads TGTGCCAGCAGCCCCGCTGCTAGCCACAATGAGCAGTTCTTC. The gene calls are TRBV7-9 and TRBJ2-1; tentative D call: TRBD2 (5 bases). There are 14 residues in the CDR3. V lost 5 bases and J 5 bases, leaving 13 bases between the germline ends. The germline CDR1 and CDR2 sequences are SEHNR and FQNEAQ (reference sequence).

V is TRBV18 and J is TRBJ2-1, with unresolved D. V lost 3 bases and J lost 0, with 9 bases in between. Per germline, CDR1 KGHSH and CDR2 LQKENI. The CDR3 covers 15 residues. DNA for the CDR3: TGTGCCAGCTCACCGGCGGCGAGCTCCTACAATGAGCAGTTCTTC. This gives the protein CASSPAASSYNEQFF.

V is TRBV2 and J is TRBJ2-1, with 8 bases aligning to TRBD2. The CDR3 sequence is 17 residues long. Germline lookup yields CDR1 SNHLY and CDR2 FYNNEI. J gave up 7 bases and V 7 bases, and 18 bases lay outside the gene matches. The CDR3 region has the DNA TGTGCCAGCATTCCGAGAGGTTCGGGAGGGGGTTTGAATGAGCAGTTCTTC. Encoded protein: CASIPRGSGGGLNEQFF.

J is TRBJ2-1 and V is TRBV27, with TRBD1 as a possible D gene (6 bases). The CDR3 loop spans 14 amino acids. Trimming stripped 8 bases from V and 2 bases from J, with 13 bases between. Germline loops: CDR1 MNHEY, CDR2 SMNVEV (reference sequence). DNA of the CDR3: TGTGCCAGCGCATCTGGACAGACCTACAATGAGCAGTTCTTC. It codes for CASASGQTYNEQFF.

This clone has only one observation. The V and J genes are TRBV28 and TRBJ2-1; weak D call: TRBD2 (6 bases). CDR3 size: 13 residues. V shed 7 bases and J shed 8 bases, with 15 bases lying between them. Germline lookup yields CDR1 MDHEN and CDR2 SYDVKM. CDR3 loop: CASTRTTLDEQFF. CDR3 DNA: TGTGCCAGCACCCGGACTACTCTCGATGAGCAGTTCTTC.

In nucleotides, the CDR3 is TGTGCCAGCAGCTTAGGCCCGGCTAGCGGTTATAGCACAGATACGCAGTATTTT. It encodes CASSLGPASGYSTDTQYF. The rearrangement links TRBV7-6 to TRBJ2-3; 7 bases line up with TRBD2. With 1 base clipped from V and 0 bases from J, the junction kept 10 bases outside the gene matches. The CDR3 contains 18 residues. CDR1 and CDR2 from the germline V gene are SGHVS and FNYEAQ.

The V gene is TRBV6-6, the J gene TRBJ1-2; tentatively, D is TRBD1 (6 bases). CDR3 length: 14 residues. Germline lookup yields CDR1 MNHNY and CDR2 SVGAGI (reference sequence). V lost 4 bases to trimming and J lost 6 bases, with 15 bases between them. CDR3 amino acids: CASSSTTGPHGYTF. The CDR3 nucleotides read TGTGCCAGCAGTTCCACAACAGGGCCCCATGGCTACACCTTC.

The chain couples TRBV5-6 to TRBJ1-2; D uncertain. The V gene's germline CDR1 is SGHDT and CDR2 YYEEEE. Trimming stripped 0 bases from V and 1 base from J, with 7 bases between. This CDR3 has 14 amino acids. CDR3 amino acids: CASSLAQVNYGYTF. The DNA for the CDR3 is TGTGCCAGCAGCTTGGCCCAGGTTAACTATGGCTACACCTTC. Supplemented by reference TRBV5-6 and TRBJ1-2, the full variable domain reads DAGVTQSPTHLIKTRGQQVTLRCSPKSGHDTVSWYQQALGQGPQFIFQYYEEEERQRGNFPDRFSGHQFPNYSSELNVNALLLGDSALYLCASSLAQVNYGYTFGSGTRLTVV.

The genes are TRBV28 and TRBJ2-1, with D possibly TRBD1 on 6 matching bases. This CDR3 is built from 16 residues. The germline V gene encodes CDR1 MDHEN and CDR2 SYDVKM. With 6 bases removed from V and 0 bases from J, the gap between germline ends came to 15 bases. CDR3 loop: CASSSSTGNSYNEQFF. DNA of the CDR3: TGTGCCAGCAGCTCCTCAACAGGGAACTCCTACAATGAGCAGTTCTTC. Full variable domain (remainder filled in from reference TRBV28 and TRBJ2-1): DVKVTQSSRYLVKRTGEKVFLECVQDMDHENMFWYRQDPGLGLRLIYFSYDVKMKEKGDIPEGYSVSREKKERFSLILESASTNQTSMYLCASSSSTGNSYNEQFFGPGTRLTVL.

CDR3 in DNA: TGTGCCACCAGCAGAGATGGCAGGTTCTCCTACGAGCAGTACTTC. As protein: CATSRDGRFSYEQYF. The J gene is TRBJ2-7, the V gene TRBV15, with D unclear. Trimming took 0 bases from V and 0 from J, leaving 9 bases between them. This CDR3 spans 15 amino acids. The germline V gene has CDR1 LNHNV and CDR2 YYDKDF (reference sequence).

The chain uses TRBV7-6 and TRBJ2-7; 10 nucleotides line up with TRBD2. V lost 3 bases to trimming and J lost 4 bases; unmatched junction nucleotides: 12. CDR1 is SGHVS and CDR2 is FNYEAQ in the germline V gene. The CDR3 spans 17 residues. This chain's CDR3 is CASSFSASGGPNYEQYF. CDR3 coding DNA: TGTGCCAGCAGCTTTTCGGCTAGCGGGGGCCCAAATTACGAGCAGTACTTC.

The gene calls are TRBV30 and TRBJ2-2, with D maybe TRBD1 (5 bases). Germline-derived CDR1 and CDR2 are GTSNPN and SVGIG (reference sequence). The CDR3 consists of 17 residues. Trimming pared 0 bases from V and 3 bases from J, leaving 17 bases between. This CDR3 reads CAWSVGATNSYTGELFF. The CDR3 DNA reads as TGTGCCTGGAGTGTAGGGGCCACGAACTCCTACACCGGGGAGCTGTTTTTT. Filled out from reference TRBV30 and TRBJ2-2, the complete variable domain reads SQTIHQWPATLVQPVGSPLSLECTVEGTSNPNLYWYRQAAGRGLQLLFYSVGIGQISSEVPQNLSASRPQDRQFILSSKKLLLSDSGFYLCAWSVGATNSYTGELFFGEGSRLTVL.

The CDR3 region has the DNA TGTGCCAGTAGTCCGGGAACCTCCTCCTACAATGAGCAGTTCTTC. Residues: CASSPGTSSYNEQFF. The chain is built from TRBV19 and TRBJ2-1, with D perhaps TRBD2 (5 bases). CDR3 size: 15 residues. Germline CDR1 is LNHDA and CDR2 is SQIVND (reference sequence). Trimming shortened V by 5 bases and J by 0 bases, and 11 bases separated the two germline ends.